These 10 T cell receptor beta chains share one sample of origin, sequenced in a study of T cell responses to AZD1222 COVID-19 vaccine. Produced via immunoSEQ multiplex PCR; TCRdb's table is partial and in-frame only. Of around 130,000 clones in the sample, about 93% were seen once. Sequencing used peripheral blood, obtained on day 0 of AZD1222 vaccination. These receptors were taken from an adult in good health.

This sequence joins TRBV10-2 and TRBJ2-1; 9 positions agree with TRBD1. V shed 8 bases, J shed 1 base, and the junction held 3 bases outside the gene matches. Germline V lookup: CDR1 WSHSY, CDR2 SAAADI. CDR3 length equals 14 residues. The CDR3: CASEDRGSYNEQFF. Here the CDR3 DNA reads TGCGCCAGCGAGGACAGGGGATCCTACAATGAGCAGTTCTTC.

A remark on this clone: The junction does not match germline at one end; this may be a read error. V and J are TRBV7-7 and TRBJ2-2, with a weak D call TRBD1 (6 bases). Germline-derived CDR1 and CDR2 are SSHAT and FNYEAQ (reference sequence). The CDR3 spans 21 residues. The CDR3 DNA sequence: TGTGCTAGCAGATTAAACGCAGGGGCGGGCTACAGGGATCGGTACACCGGGGAGCTGTTTTTT. Translation: CASRLNAGAGYRDRYTGELFF.

This sequence joins TRBV18 and TRBJ1-1, with 7 bases that match TRBD1. This CDR3 comprises 15 residues. Germline V gene sequence: CDR1 KGHSH, CDR2 LQKENI. The V gene end was trimmed by 3 bases and the J gene end by 4 bases; junction bases not matched to a gene: 8. The CDR3 here is CASSPMKSGGTEAFF. In DNA form, the CDR3 reads TGTGCCAGCTCACCTATGAAATCAGGGGGCACTGAAGCTTTCTTT.

The V gene is TRBV13, the J gene TRBJ2-3; D possibly corresponds to TRBD1 (6 bases). The CDR3 has 14 residues. V shed 5 bases and J shed 6 bases, with 15 bases lying between them. CDR1 and CDR2 (germline): PRHDT, FYEKMQ (reference sequence). The CDR3 DNA follows: TGTGCCAGCAGCCGGGACGGGCAGGGGGATACGCAGTATTTT. It codes for CASSRDGQGDTQYF.

V gene TRBV11-3 combines with J gene TRBJ1-4; D not certain. The CDR3 length is 14 residues. Germline CDR1 SGHNT, CDR2 YENEEA. Deletions cut 7 bases from V and 8 bases from J, with 17 bases between. The CDR3 DNA follows: TGTGCCAGCACCCTATGGTCGTCGTGGGAAAAACTGTTTTTT. Translating gives CASTLWSSWEKLFF. The full variable domain, completed using reference TRBV11-3 and TRBJ1-4, is EAGVVQSPRYKIIEKKQPVAFWCNPISGHNTLYWYLQNLGQGPELLIRYENEEAVDDSQLPKDRFSAERLKGVDSTLKIQPAELGDSAVYLCASTLWSSWEKLFFGSGTQLSVL.

The CDR3 DNA reads as TGTGCCAGCAGCTCCGGCCAAGACACTGAAGCTTTCTTT. Residues: CASSSGQDTEAFF. The rearrangement links TRBV11-3 to TRBJ1-1; D uncertain. Trimming removed 4 bases at V and 3 bases at J, with 9 bases between. The CDR3 loop spans 13 amino acids. Per the germline V gene, CDR1 is SGHNT and CDR2 is YENEEA.

V usage is TRBV20-1 and J usage is TRBJ1-2; D uncertain. CDR1 DFQATT and CDR2 SNEGSKA come from the germline V gene (reference sequence). The CDR3 has 11 residues. The ends were cut back, 4 bases at V and 7 bases at J, with 10 bases in the middle. The CDR3 is CSAKGMGGYTF. The CDR3 region has the DNA TGCAGTGCTAAAGGGATGGGTGGCTACACCTTC.

The chain links TRBV19 to TRBJ1-1, with TRBD1 matching 7 bases. J was trimmed by 1 base and V by 3 bases; bases with no gene match: 5. The CDR3 consists of 15 residues. The germline CDR1 and CDR2 sequences are LNHDA and SQIVND (reference sequence). DNA of the CDR3: TGTGCCAGTAGTATCAGGGGGGGTGAGAACACTGAAGCTTTCTTT. Translation gives CASSIRGGENTEAFF. Filled out from reference TRBV19 and TRBJ1-1, the complete variable domain reads DGGITQSPKYLFRKEGQNVTLSCEQNLNHDAMYWYRQDPGQGLRLIYYSQIVNDFQKGDIAEGYSVSREKKESFPLTVTSAQKNPTAFYLCASSIRGGENTEAFFGQGTRLTVV.

CDR3 nucleotides: TGTGCCACCAGCAGAAACATTCCGGGGGGTACAGCTGAAGCTTTCTTT. This encodes CATSRNIPGGTAEAFF. The V gene is TRBV15, the J gene TRBJ1-1, with D possibly being TRBD1 (5 bases). The germline V and J ends were trimmed by 2 bases and 6 bases, with 19 bases remaining between them. This CDR3 spans 16 amino acids. Germline V gene data show CDR1 as LNHNV and CDR2 as YYDKDF (reference sequence).

The rearrangement uses TRBV3-1 (or the pseudogene TRBV3-2) and TRBJ1-5; 7 positions match TRBD1. Per the germline V gene, CDR1 is LGHDT and CDR2 is YNNKEL (reference sequence). There are 16 residues in the CDR3. V lost 1 base to trimming and J lost 0 bases; unmatched junction nucleotides: 3. The CDR3 DNA reads as TGTGCCAGCAGCCAAGGGACAGGCGATAGCAATCAGCCCCAGCATTTT. Translation gives CASSQGTGDSNQPQHF.